These 8 T cell receptor beta chains came from one sample sequenced in a study of cytomegalovirus exposure and HLA in healthy donors. Sequencing was performed with immunoSEQ multiplex PCR; in TCRdb, only in-frame clones are kept and a portion is missing. The repertoire includes around 300,000 clones, approximately 86% of them detected once, and over 1% sits in the top ten. Material: PBMCs. The origin of the receptors is a woman aged 25 to 39 in good health and CMV-seropositive.

The J gene is TRBJ2-1, the V gene TRBV5-4; 12 bases map to TRBD2. V trimming: 4 bases; J trimming: 9 bases; junction bases outside the gene matches: 8. CDR3 size: 15 residues. Germline lookup yields CDR1 SGHNT and CDR2 YYREEE (reference sequence). CDR3 loop: CASSIRLAGVGEQFF. The CDR3 nucleotides are TGTGCCAGCAGCATAAGACTAGCGGGAGTTGGTGAGCAGTTCTTC.

The V gene is TRBV9, the J gene TRBJ2-5; the D gene is possibly TRBD2 (5 bases). With 4 bases removed from V and 4 bases from J, the gap between germline ends came to 14 bases. Germline V gene sequence: CDR1 SGDLS, CDR2 YYNGEE. The CDR3 loop spans 14 amino acids. CDR3 nucleotide sequence: TGTGCCAGCAGCCCGTCACTAGTATTAGAGACCCAGTACTTC. Protein sequence: CASSPSLVLETQYF.

This clone was counted between two and nine times. The chain is built from TRBV7-2 and TRBJ2-1, with 10 positions matching TRBD2. The CDR3 runs to 18 residues. Germline V lookup: CDR1 SGHTA, CDR2 FQGNSA. The ends lost 5 bases at V and 0 bases at J; junction bases unmatched: 10. This CDR3 is CASSPRTSGRSSYNEQFF. CDR3 nucleotide sequence: TGTGCCAGCAGCCCCCGGACTAGCGGAAGGAGCTCCTACAATGAGCAGTTCTTC.

This clone was recorded once. This sample includes further DNA sequences coding for the same CDR3. The V and J genes are TRBV27 and TRBJ2-7, with 8 nucleotides matching TRBD1. V shed 6 bases and J 2 bases; nucleotides not matched to a gene: 3. In germline, CDR1 is MNHEY, CDR2 SMNVEV (reference sequence). This CDR3 comprises 13 residues. The CDR3 DNA follows: TGTGCCAGCAGGAGGACAGGGACCTACGAGCAGTACTTC. Amino acid sequence: CASRRTGTYEQYF.

This clone was observed a handful of times. This chain links TRBV18 with TRBJ1-1; 7 positions match TRBD1. This CDR3 has 13 amino acids. CDR1 KGHSH and CDR2 LQKENI come from the germline V gene. V shed 5 bases, J shed 6 bases, and the junction held 6 bases outside the gene matches. Here the CDR3 reads CASSFDREAEAFF. The CDR3 bases are TGTGCCAGCTCATTTGACAGGGAAGCTGAAGCTTTCTTT.

This clone was observed a handful of times. The chain uses TRBV19 and TRBJ2-1, with TRBD1 identical over 9 bases. This CDR3 is 15 amino acids long. Losses at the gene ends were 5 bases for V and 2 bases for J; bases not matched to a gene: 4. CDR1 and CDR2 (germline): LNHDA, SQIVND (reference sequence). The CDR3 sequence is CASSVTGGAYNEQFF. The CDR3 DNA is TGTGCCAGTAGTGTCACAGGGGGCGCCTACAATGAGCAGTTCTTC.

This sequence joins TRBV7-2 and TRBJ2-7, with 8 bases that match TRBD1. V shed 1 base and J 4 bases; nucleotides not matched to a gene: 9. The CDR3 is 16 amino acids. Germline assignment: CDR1 SGHTA and CDR2 FQGNSA. The CDR3 protein is CASSLDLTGVRYEQYF. In DNA form, the CDR3 reads TGTGCCAGCAGCTTAGATTTGACAGGGGTCAGGTACGAGCAGTACTTC.

This clone was recorded a few times. The V call is TRBV19, the J call TRBJ1-5; 9 bases line up with TRBD1. Trimming removed 4 bases from V and 6 bases from J; junction bases left unmatched: 4. The germline V gene has CDR1 LNHDA and CDR2 SQIVND (reference sequence). This CDR3 has 14 amino acids. The CDR3 reads CASSKTGGGQPQHF. The CDR3 DNA sequence: TGTGCCAGTAGTAAGACAGGGGGAGGTCAGCCCCAGCATTTT.